These 19 T cell receptor beta chains were sequenced from one sample in a study of brain T cells in children with intractable seizures. Sequenced by immunoSEQ multiplex PCR; TCRdb stores in-frame clones only, minus some. The sample lists 70,000 to 85,000 clones; about 90% were seen once. The sample here was peripheral blood, taken at surgery. The receptor set was obtained from a girl aged 2 to 10 with Rasmussen encephalitis and intractable seizures.

The gene calls are TRBV10-1 and TRBJ1-2; a possible D gene is TRBD1 (5 bases). With 3 bases removed from V and 4 bases from J, the gap between germline ends came to 15 bases. The CDR3 sequence is 15 residues long. The germline CDR1 and CDR2 sequences are WNHNN and SYGVQD (reference sequence). The CDR3 loop reads CASSDPPQGPYGYTF. The CDR3 DNA follows: TGCGCCAGCAGTGACCCACCCCAGGGCCCCTATGGCTACACCTTC.

The V gene is TRBV4-1, the J gene TRBJ1-1; weak D call: TRBD1 (5 bases). V shed 5 bases and J shed 0 bases, with 13 bases lying between them. Per the germline V gene, CDR1 is MGHRA and CDR2 is YSYEKL. This CDR3 is built from 15 residues. CDR3 protein: CASSWETVMNTEAFF. The CDR3 nucleotides are TGCGCCAGCAGCTGGGAGACAGTCATGAACACTGAAGCTTTCTTT.

CDR3 loop: CASSLYGRGRANEKLFF. Here the CDR3 DNA reads TGTGCCAGCAGTTTATATGGCAGGGGGCGAGCTAATGAAAAACTGTTTTTT. V gene TRBV28 combines with J gene TRBJ1-4; TRBD1 matches 8 bases. The length of the CDR3 is 17 residues. With V trimmed by 1 base and J by 3 bases, 7 bases remained unmatched. CDR1 MDHEN and CDR2 SYDVKM come from the germline V gene.

The chain links TRBV6-1 to TRBJ1-6; tentatively, D is TRBD1 (6 bases). V was shortened by 1 base and J by 5 bases, with 12 bases between the two germline ends. In germline, CDR1 is MNHNS, CDR2 SASEGT. CDR3 length: 16 residues. CDR3 DNA: TGTGCCAGCAGTGAAGGCGCGGGGGCCAATAATTCACCCCTCCACTTT. It specifies CASSEGAGANNSPLHF.

Turning to this clone: Distinct nucleotide sequences in the sample also encode this CDR3. The chain links TRBV3-1 (or the pseudogene TRBV3-2) to TRBJ2-3; no reliable D call. CDR3 size: 12 residues. Germline V gives CDR1 LGHDT, CDR2 YNNKEL (reference sequence). V was shortened by 0 bases and J by 2 bases, with 0 bases between the two germline ends. CDR3 bases: TGTGCCAGCAGCCAAGACACAGATACGCAGTATTTT. This translates into CASSQDTDTQYF.

This rearrangement joins TRBV2 to TRBJ1-1; D uncertain. The CDR3 runs 14 residues. The V gene's germline CDR1 is SNHLY and CDR2 FYNNEI. V dropped 7 bases and J dropped 0 bases, with 12 bases sitting between them. CDR3 coding DNA: TGTGCCAGCAAAATACAGTCACTGAACACTGAAGCTTTCTTT. This translates into CASKIQSLNTEAFF.

In DNA form, the CDR3 reads TGTGCCAGCAGTCTACGGACTGGAGGGGGCTACACCTTC. This sequence encodes CASSLRTGGGYTF. The chain carries TRBV3-1 (or the pseudogene TRBV3-2) and TRBJ1-2, with D unresolved. This CDR3 region has 13 residues. Germline V gene data show CDR1 as LGHDT and CDR2 as YNNKEL (reference sequence). Trimming took 6 bases from V and 8 from J, leaving 16 bases between them.

The V call is TRBV6-5, the J call TRBJ1-1; 7 positions match TRBD1. CDR1 and CDR2 from the germline V gene are MNHEY and SVGAGI. V lost 7 bases, J lost 5 bases, and 7 bases stayed unmatched. CDR3 length equals 13 residues. The CDR3 DNA follows: TGTGCCAGCATTCAGGGGGTTAGGACTGAAGCTTTCTTT. Amino acid sequence: CASIQGVRTEAFF.

V and J are TRBV5-4 and TRBJ1-2; 9 bases align to TRBD1. The CDR3 runs to 15 residues. Per the germline V gene, CDR1 is SGHNT and CDR2 is YYREEE (reference sequence). The J segment lost 5 bases and the V segment lost 4 bases, leaving 9 bases of the junction unmatched. This CDR3 reads CASSRTGTGWYGYTF. The CDR3 nucleotides are TGTGCCAGCAGCCGTACCGGGACAGGGTGGTATGGCTACACCTTC.

The genes are TRBV6-5 and TRBJ2-7, with D hard to call. The germline V gene has CDR1 MNHEY and CDR2 SVGAGI. This CDR3 contains 12 residues. Trimming stripped 9 bases from V and 4 bases from J, with 13 bases between. CDR3 loop: CASKSTGYEQYF. CDR3 nucleotides: TGTGCCAGTAAAAGTACCGGGTACGAGCAGTACTTC.

As DNA, the CDR3 is TGTGCCAGCAGTGAAGCGCCCGCGCAAGGGCAGTACTTC. Protein sequence: CASSEAPAQGQYF. V and J are TRBV6-1 and TRBJ2-7; D ambiguous. V lost 0 bases to trimming and J lost 9 bases, with 12 bases between them. Germline CDR1 is MNHNS and CDR2 is SASEGT. The CDR3 runs to 13 residues.

In this sample, this clone turned up once. The rearrangement joins TRBV10-3 to TRBJ1-2; TRBD1 is a possible D gene (5 bases). The ends were cut back, 6 bases at V and 2 bases at J, with 10 bases in the middle. Germline V gives CDR1 ENHRY, CDR2 SYGVKD. The CDR3 runs to 13 residues. CDR3 in amino acids: CAIRDTANYGYTF. CDR3 nucleotide sequence: TGTGCCATCAGGGACACAGCGAACTATGGCTACACCTTC.

V is TRBV7-9 and J is TRBJ1-1; the D gene is possibly TRBD1 (5 bases). Deletions cut 3 bases from V and 7 bases from J, with 9 bases between. The CDR3 has 12 residues. Germline values: CDR1 SEHNR, CDR2 FQNEAQ (reference sequence). CDR3 loop: CASSLAGGEAFF. CDR3 DNA sequence: TGTGCCAGCAGCTTGGCGGGGGGTGAAGCTTTCTTT. Complete variable domain (other parts from reference TRBV7-9 and TRBJ1-1): DTGVSQNPRHKITKRGQNVTFRCDPISEHNRLYWYRQTLGQGPEFLTYFQNEAQLEKSRLLSDRFSAERPKGSFSTLEIQRTEQGDSAMYLCASSLAGGEAFFGQGTRLTVV.

V and J are TRBV30 and TRBJ2-1, with 13 bases matching TRBD2. Trimming cost V 3 bases and J 5 bases; bases outside gene matches: 7. The CDR3 runs 16 residues. The germline CDR1 and CDR2 sequences are GTSNPN and SVGIG (reference sequence). In DNA form, the CDR3 reads TGTGCCTGGAGGGGAACACTAGCGGGAGGGCACAATGAGCAGTTCTTC. This codes for CAWRGTLAGGHNEQFF. Combining the CDR3 with reference TRBV30 and TRBJ2-1 gives the whole variable domain SQTIHQWPATLVQPVGSPLSLECTVEGTSNPNLYWYRQAAGRGLQLLFYSVGIGQISSEVPQNLSASRPQDRQFILSSKKLLLSDSGFYLCAWRGTLAGGHNEQFFGPGTRLTVL.

The chain uses TRBV7-3 and TRBJ2-7, with 11 bases lining up with TRBD2. V trimming: 2 bases; J trimming: 6 bases; junction bases outside the gene matches: 6. The CDR3 spans 15 residues. Germline loops: CDR1 SGHTA, CDR2 FQGTGA. CDR3 nucleotides: TGTGCCAGCAGCTTAGAGCTAGCGGGAGGACGCGAGCAGTACTTC. Translating it yields CASSLELAGGREQYF.

V usage is TRBV7-2 and J usage is TRBJ2-5, with TRBD2 identical over 8 bases. The V segment lost 4 bases and the J segment 5 bases; nucleotides outside the gene matches: 3. Germline CDR1 and CDR2: SGHTA and FQGNSA. The CDR3 has 13 residues. CDR3 sequence (DNA): TGTGCCAGCAGCTCGGGGGGGCGGGAGACCCAGTACTTC. Protein sequence: CASSSGGRETQYF.

This chain connects TRBV14 to TRBJ1-1; the match to TRBD1 covers 7 bases. Trimming removed 3 bases from V and 7 bases from J; junction bases left unmatched: 11. Germline V gene sequence: CDR1 SGHDN, CDR2 FVKESK. This CDR3 region has 15 residues. CDR3 region: CASSHRLGGEGEAFF. CDR3 sequence (DNA): TGTGCCAGCAGCCACCGATTAGGGGGCGAAGGTGAAGCTTTCTTT.

This chain links TRBV12-3 or TRBV12-4 with TRBJ1-2, with TRBD1 matching 7 bases. The V segment lost 6 bases and the J segment 8 bases; nucleotides outside the gene matches: 6. The CDR3 runs 12 residues. The CDR3 DNA follows: TGTGCCAGCAGGACAGGGTGGGACGGCTACACCTTC. As protein: CASRTGWDGYTF.

The V gene is TRBV27, the J gene TRBJ1-2; D may be TRBD1 (5 bases). In germline, CDR1 is MNHEY, CDR2 SMNVEV (reference sequence). This CDR3 is 13 amino acids long. V dropped 5 bases and J dropped 5 bases, with 12 bases sitting between them. The chain's CDR3 is CASSRDGRYGYTF. CDR3 DNA: TGTGCCAGCAGTCGGGACGGAAGGTATGGCTACACCTTC.